These T cell receptor beta chains were read from a single sample in a study of cytomegalovirus exposure and HLA in healthy donors. TCRdb's copy holds only in-frame clones and misses some; the assay was immunoSEQ multiplex PCR. The sample carries about 69,000 clones, 76% recorded once. Sequencing was carried out using PBMCs. These receptor sequences come from a man between 18 and 35 years old in good health and CMV-seronegative. Each CDR3 is given with its conserved first and last residue. The D gene is left open where the match is weak. The size field is filled for only some rows; it gives once, few, many or a size class.

v_call	cdr3_length	j_call	clone_size	d_call	cdr3_aa	cdr3_nt
TRBV2	15	TRBJ1-1	.	TRBD1	CASSETIIQGTEAFF	TGTGCCAGCAGCGAGACAATTATACAGGGGACTGAAGCTTTCTTT
TRBV4-1	16	TRBJ1-2	.	TRBD1	CASSQETGAFNYGYTF	TGCGCCAGCAGCCAAGAGACAGGGGCCTTTAACTATGGCTACACCTTC
TRBV10-3	16	TRBJ1-1	once	.	CAISESAGVRNTEAFF	TGTGCCATCAGTGAGTCCGCAGGGGTTCGGAACACTGAAGCTTTCTTT
TRBV7-6	17	TRBJ1-5	.	.	CASSPRVRQGLFQPQHF	TGTGCCAGCAGCCCTCGGGTCAGGCAGGGCCTATTTCAGCCCCAGCATTTT
TRBV13	18	TRBJ2-1	.	TRBD2	CASSRTSGGAGLVDEQFF	TGTGCCAGCAGCCGTACTAGCGGGGGGGCCGGTCTGGTCGATGAGCAGTTCTTC
TRBV15	14	TRBJ2-2	.	.	CATSREGKAGELFF	TGTGCCACCAGCAGGGAGGGAAAGGCCGGGGAGCTGTTTTTT
TRBV9	16	TRBJ2-3	once	TRBD2	CASSVVLAGGTDTQYF	TGTGCCAGCAGCGTAGTGTTAGCGGGGGGAACAGATACGCAGTATTTT
TRBV9	18	TRBJ1-4	.	.	CASSPRGGQTATNEKLFF	TGTGCCAGCAGCCCCCGGGGGGGGCAGACTGCAACTAATGAAAAACTGTTTTTT
TRBV7-9	16	TRBJ1-2	.	TRBD1	CASSLVSGTGGYGYTF	TGTGCCAGCAGCTTAGTTTCCGGGACAGGGGGCTATGGCTACACCTTC
TRBV4-1	14	TRBJ2-7	.	.	CASSQVQGSYEQYF	TGCGCCAGCAGCCAAGTTCAGGGCTCCTACGAGCAGTACTTC
TRBV5-1	16	TRBJ1-6	.	TRBD1	CASSLTPGQGNSPLHF	TGCGCCAGCAGCTTGACGCCCGGACAGGGCAATTCACCCCTCCACTTT
TRBV7-9	15	TRBJ2-6	few	.	CASSFGNSGANVLTF	TGTGCCAGCAGCTTCGGGAACTCTGGGGCCAACGTCCTGACTTTC
TRBV2	10	TRBJ2-1	.	.	CASSGYKQFF	TGTGCCAGCAGTGGTTATAAGCAGTTCTTC
TRBV19	11	TRBJ2-7	.	.	CASRGAYEQYF	TGTGCCAGCCGCGGGGCCTACGAGCAGTACTTC
TRBV5-1	14	TRBJ2-3	.	.	CASSSTGSGDTQYF	TGCGCCAGCAGCTCTACAGGGTCAGGCGATACGCAGTATTTT
TRBV5-4	15	TRBJ1-4	.	TRBD1	CASSTGTGGREKLFF	TGTGCCAGCAGCACCGGGACAGGGGGGAGGGAAAAACTGTTTTTT
TRBV4-2	16	TRBJ2-1	.	TRBD2	CASSQDPRRGVGEQFF	TGTGCCAGCAGCCAAGACCCTCGGCGGGGGGTAGGTGAGCAGTTCTTC
TRBV5-1	17	TRBJ2-3	.	TRBD2	CASSLGIGGATADTQYF	TGCGCCAGCAGCTTGGGGATCGGGGGGGCGACGGCAGATACGCAGTATTTT
TRBV4-2	16	TRBJ2-2	.	.	CASSQDLPPGSGELFF	TGTGCCAGCAGCCAAGACCTCCCCCCGGGGAGCGGGGAGCTGTTTTTT
TRBV4-1	18	TRBJ2-7	.	TRBD2	CASSQDLFGLAGGYEQYF	TGCGCCAGCAGCCAAGATCTTTTTGGACTAGCGGGGGGTTACGAGCAGTACTTC
TRBV19	13	TRBJ1-1	.	TRBD1	CASSPYRGTEAFF	TGTGCCAGTAGTCCTTACAGGGGCACTGAAGCTTTCTTT
TRBV19	13	TRBJ1-2	.	.	CASRQVANYGYTF	TGTGCCAGTAGACAGGTCGCTAACTATGGCTACACCTTC
TRBV7-9	15	TRBJ1-4	.	TRBD1	CSSSSPGQDNEKLFF	TGTTCCAGCAGCTCCCCGGGACAGGATAATGAAAAACTGTTTTTT
TRBV27	13	TRBJ2-4	few	.	CASSFRGANIQYF	TGTGCCAGCAGTTTCCGGGGGGCGAACATTCAGTACTTC
TRBV6-4	14	TRBJ1-1	.	.	CASIHPSGGIGAFF	TGTGCCAGCATCCACCCCTCGGGGGGGATTGGAGCTTTCTTT
TRBV7-6	19	TRBJ2-1	.	TRBD2	CASSLGTSGGAQPYNEQFF	TGTGCCAGCAGCTTAGGGACTAGCGGGGGGGCACAGCCCTACAATGAGCAGTTCTTC
TRBV19	14	TRBJ1-2	few	TRBD1	CASTTWTGPPGYTF	TGTGCCAGTACCACATGGACAGGGCCACCTGGCTACACCTTC
TRBV29-1	11	TRBJ2-5	.	.	CSVELAETQYF	TGCAGCGTTGAATTAGCGGAGACCCAGTACTTC
TRBV6-1	14	TRBJ1-6	.	.	CASSERAGNSPLHF	TGTGCCAGCAGTGAGAGGGCGGGGAATTCACCCCTCCACTTT
TRBV4-1	15	TRBJ1-5	.	TRBD1	CASSQNQGGNQPQHF	TGCGCCAGCAGCCAGAACCAGGGGGGCAATCAGCCCCAGCATTTT
TRBV4-1	15	TRBJ1-1	.	TRBD1	CASSQGQGKSTEAFF	TGCGCCAGCAGCCAAGGACAGGGAAAATCGACTGAAGCTTTCTTT
TRBV7-6	16	TRBJ1-6	.	.	CASSLTGTPLNSPLHF	TGTGCCAGCAGCTTGACCGGGACACCGTTGAATTCACCCCTCCACTTT
TRBV5-1	16	TRBJ2-5	.	TRBD2	CASSLEASGEQETQYF	TGCGCCAGCAGCTTGGAGGCTAGCGGGGAGCAAGAGACCCAGTACTTC
TRBV19	14	TRBJ2-5	.	.	CASSEGGGRETQYF	TGTGCCAGTTCCGAGGGGGGGGGACGAGAGACCCAGTACTTC
TRBV7-3	13	TRBJ1-1	.	.	CASSSGVGTEAFF	TGTGCCAGCAGTTCGGGAGTGGGAACTGAAGCTTTCTTT
TRBV6-5	15	TRBJ2-5	few	TRBD2	CASSPLAGGRETQYF	TGTGCCAGCAGTCCCTTAGCGGGGGGCCGGGAGACCCAGTACTTC
TRBV15	13	TRBJ1-2	.	.	CATSRDQGQGYTF	TGTGCCACCAGCAGAGATCAGGGGCAAGGCTACACCTTC
TRBV19	15	TRBJ2-1	.	TRBD2	CASKPSGGAYNEQFF	TGTGCCAGTAAACCAAGCGGGGGGGCCTACAATGAGCAGTTCTTC
TRBV5-6	12	TRBJ1-1	.	.	CASSLGALEAFF	TGTGCCAGCAGCTTGGGGGCCCTAGAAGCTTTCTTT
TRBV27	14	TRBJ1-2	.	TRBD1	CASMASQGSNGYTF	TGTGCCAGCATGGCTTCACAGGGGTCTAATGGCTACACCTTC
TRBV4-2	18	TRBJ2-3	.	.	CASSQDAIEASSTDTQYF	TGTGCCAGCAGCCAAGACGCCATAGAGGCTTCTAGCACAGATACGCAGTATTTT
TRBV19	15	TRBJ2-3	.	TRBD1	CASTLRQGPTDTQYF	TGTGCCAGTACCCTCAGACAGGGCCCCACAGATACGCAGTATTTT